The source of this T cell receptor beta chain is a study of prognosis after radiotherapy for stage I lung cancer. Points from the study as a whole: Unique TCR clone counts were lower following stereotactic body radiation therapy (median roughly 9,900 versus 7,200).

From genomic DNA, two-round multiplex PCR was used to amplify TCR beta CDR3. Amplification during the initial PCR round employed primers specific to each TRBV and TRBJ gene. TCRdb re-analysed the multiplex PCR reads in MiXCR, keeping a single row per CDR3 protein. Of roughly 20,000 distinct CDR3 sequences in the sample, around three fifths were seen once. Germline CDR1 reads SGHAT; CDR2 reads FQDESV (reference sequence). The V gene end was trimmed by 1 base and the J gene end by 0 bases; junction bases not matched to a gene: 11. The CDR3 is made up of 18 amino acids. Worth noting for this clonotype: Its antigen remains unknown.

The sequencing here drew on PBMCs, taken before or after stereotactic body radiation therapy (not recorded which). The chain carries TRBV11-1 and TRBJ1-1, with TRBD1 matching over 7 bases. The TCR sequence derives from a donor over 45 with non-small cell lung cancer. The CDR3 DNA is TGTGCCAGCAGCTTAGTCCCCGACAGGGCCTATATGAACACTGAAGCTTTCTTT. Amino acids: CASSLVPDRAYMNTEAFF.